The 21 T cell receptor beta chains below were found in one sample sequenced in a study of cytomegalovirus exposure and HLA in healthy donors. A multiplex PCR was run with 60 Vbeta primers and 13 Jbeta primers. Data came from immunoSEQ multiplex PCR; TCRdb stores just in-frame clones and leaves some out. There are under 150,000 clones in the sample; roughly 77% occur only once, and approximately 2.8% lies in the top ten. Sample: PBMCs. These receptors came from a female donor in good health and CMV-seronegative.

In its sample, this clone was seen many times. J is TRBJ1-6 and V is TRBV7-8, with D perhaps TRBD1 (5 bases). The V end lost 2 bases, the J end lost 13 bases, and 12 bases lay between the germline ends. CDR1 and CDR2 from the germline V gene are SGHVS and FQNEAQ. The CDR3 spans 13 residues. The CDR3 DNA sequence: TGTGCCAGCAGCTTACTCTCAGGGTCTCCCCTCCACTTT. This sequence encodes CASSLLSGSPLHF.

The CDR3 sequence is CASSERREGRNEQYF. The CDR3 coding sequence is TGCGCCAGCAGTGAGAGGCGGGAGGGCCGCAACGAGCAGTACTTC. The chain has TRBV10-1 and TRBJ2-7; 9 nucleotides line up with TRBD2. This CDR3 contains 15 residues. In germline, CDR1 is WNHNN, CDR2 SYGVQD (reference sequence). Trimming took 2 bases from V and 5 from J; bases not matched to a gene: 7.

The chain carries TRBV4-3 and TRBJ2-5, with 7 bases fitting TRBD2. The assigned J gene may be wrong: the sequence end matches TRBJ2-7 better. Germline assignment: CDR1 LGHNA and CDR2 YSLEER. The CDR3 sequence is 14 residues long. CDR3 nucleotides: TGCGCCAGCAGCCCCACTAGCGCCAGGTCCGAGCAGTACTTC. This codes for CASSPTSARSEQYF.

This clone came up a few times. This chain connects TRBV21-1 to TRBJ2-7; TRBD2 is taken as the D call from the table, unchecked against the DNA. TRBV21-1 is a documented pseudogene. The CDR3 covers 16 residues. Here the CDR3 reads CASSKVGGVLSDEQYF. In DNA, the CDR3 is TGTGCCAGCAGCAAAGTGGGAGGGGTCCTAAGCGACGAGCAGTACTTC.

This chain uses TRBV30 with TRBJ1-1; 7 bases are shared with TRBD1. CDR1 is GTSNPN, CDR2 SVGIG, per germline (reference sequence). The CDR3 length is 13 residues. As DNA, the CDR3 is TGTGTCGGAAGAAAGGGACAGCACACTGAAGCTTTCTTT. Its protein product is CVGRKGQHTEAFF.

This clone appeared once. The gene calls are TRBV5-1 and TRBJ2-5; D is unresolved. TRBJ2-7 matches the DNA end more closely, so the J call is doubtful. Germline CDR1 SGHRS, CDR2 YFSETQ. CDR3 length: 14 residues. In DNA, the CDR3 is TGCGCCAGCAGCTTCAATGACTTCTCCTACGAGCAGTACTTC. Translated, it gives CASSFNDFSYEQYF.

This clone has a handful of counts. The chain uses TRBV7-2 and TRBJ1-2; a possible D gene is TRBD1 (6 bases). The CDR3 spans 13 residues. Per germline, CDR1 SGHTA and CDR2 FQGNSA. With 5 bases removed from V and 3 bases from J, the gap between germline ends came to 10 bases. The CDR3 DNA follows: TGTGCCAGCAGCCCGACAGGATACTATGGCTACACCTTC. This sequence encodes CASSPTGYYGYTF. Based on the CDR3 plus reference TRBV7-2 and TRBJ1-2, the full variable domain is GAGVSQSPSNKVTEKGKDVELRCDPISGHTALYWYRQSLGQGLEFLIYFQGNSAPDKSGLPSDRFSAERTGGSVSTLTIQRTQQEDSAVYLCASSPTGYYGYTFGSGTRLTVV.

V and J are TRBV7-9 and TRBJ2-7; maybe TRBD2 (5 bases). Germline V gene data show CDR1 as SEHNR and CDR2 as FQNEAQ (reference sequence). V lost 4 bases to trimming and J lost 6 bases, with 16 bases between them. The CDR3 runs 14 residues. CDR3 DNA: TGTGCCAGCAGCTCGCGGGCCGCCCGGGTCGAGCAGTACTTC. The encoded protein is CASSSRAARVEQYF.

The V gene is TRBV7-2, the J gene TRBJ1-5, with a tentative D call TRBD1 (5 bases). Germline lookup yields CDR1 SGHTA and CDR2 FQGNSA. V lost 2 bases and J lost 7, with 15 bases in between. This CDR3 comprises 15 residues. The CDR3 DNA sequence: TGTGCCAGCAGCTTAAGGGCTGGGGGGTGGCAGCCCCAGCATTTT. Its protein product is CASSLRAGGWQPQHF.

This chain connects TRBV15 to TRBJ1-2; D is possibly TRBD1 (6 bases). CDR1 and CDR2 from the germline V gene are LNHNV and YYDKDF (reference sequence). There are 16 residues in the CDR3. V was cut by 2 bases and J by 4 bases, with 17 bases left in between. CDR3 nucleotide sequence: TGTGCCACCAGCAGAAAGAGGCAGGGGTCCACCTATGGCTACACCTTC. It yields the protein CATSRKRQGSTYGYTF.

The chain has TRBV5-1 and TRBJ2-3; TRBD2 matches at 9 bases. V lost 1 base, J lost 1 base, and 4 bases stayed unmatched. CDR3 length equals 16 residues. Germline V gene lookup returns CDR1 SGHRS and CDR2 YFSETQ. The CDR3 region is CASSLRASGGTDTQYF. The DNA for the CDR3 is TGCGCCAGCAGCTTGAGGGCTAGCGGGGGCACAGATACGCAGTATTTT.

The CDR3 sequence: CASSQAQGPRETQYF. For the CDR3, the DNA is TGCGCCAGCAGCCAAGCACAGGGTCCACGAGAGACCCAGTACTTC. The genes are TRBV4-3 and TRBJ2-5; tentatively, D is TRBD1 (6 bases). The CDR3 is 15 residues long. Per the germline V gene, CDR1 is LGHNA and CDR2 is YSLEER. V shed 1 base and J shed 4 bases, with 13 bases lying between them.

The chain has TRBV10-2 and TRBJ1-2; D is ambiguous. CDR1 and CDR2 (germline): WSHSY, SAAADI. The V end lost 4 bases, the J end lost 5 bases, and 8 bases lay between the germline ends. CDR3 length equals 12 residues. The DNA of the CDR3 is TGCGCCAGCAGTGCAACGGGGTATGGCTACACCTTC. This codes for CASSATGYGYTF.

The chain is built from TRBV19 and TRBJ2-2; D might be TRBD2 (5 bases). The CDR3 is 16 residues long. Trimming shortened V by 2 bases and J by 3 bases, and 13 bases separated the two germline ends. Germline V gives CDR1 LNHDA, CDR2 SQIVND (reference sequence). The CDR3: CASSILRGLDTGELFF. The DNA for the CDR3 is TGTGCCAGTAGTATATTAAGAGGGCTGGACACCGGGGAGCTGTTTTTT.

In its sample, this clone was seen a few times. J is TRBJ2-5 and V is TRBV27; 8 positions agree with TRBD2. Germline V gene sequence: CDR1 MNHEY, CDR2 SMNVEV (reference sequence). CDR3 length: 13 amino acids. The ends lost 5 bases at V and 5 bases at J; junction bases unmatched: 4. CDR3 in amino acids: CASSPQRGETQYF. The CDR3 DNA reads TGTGCCAGCAGTCCGCAGCGGGGGGAGACCCAGTACTTC.

This clone appeared many times. The chain carries TRBV12-5 and TRBJ1-4; unclear D gene. Trimming took off 4 bases at V and 7 bases at J, with 16 bases between the two ends. Per the germline V gene, CDR1 is LGHNT and CDR2 is FRNRAP. This CDR3 has 15 residues. CDR3 coding DNA: TGTGCTAGTGGTTCCCAGGCGTTAGACCTTGAAAAACTGTTTTTT. Its protein product is CASGSQALDLEKLFF.

The CDR3 sequence: CATRRQAGAVEQYF. CDR3 sequence (DNA): TGTGCCACCCGAAGGCAGGCGGGGGCGGTCGAGCAGTACTTC. The chain couples TRBV15 to TRBJ2-7, with D tentatively TRBD2 (7 bases). The CDR3 is 14 amino acids. Trimming removed 8 bases at V and 6 bases at J, with 20 bases between. The germline V gene encodes CDR1 LNHNV and CDR2 YYDKDF (reference sequence).

A single count supports this clone. V usage is TRBV7-9 and J usage is TRBJ2-4, with D tentatively TRBD1 (5 bases). Trimming took off 5 bases at V and 8 bases at J, with 13 bases between the two ends. CDR1 and CDR2 from the germline V gene are SEHNR and FQNEAQ (reference sequence). This CDR3 spans 13 amino acids. CDR3 sequence (DNA): TGTGCCAGCAGCCAAGACCAAGGGGACATTCAGTACTTC. Translation gives CASSQDQGDIQYF. Combining the CDR3 with reference TRBV7-9 and TRBJ2-4 gives the whole variable domain DTGVSQNPRHKITKRGQNVTFRCDPISEHNRLYWYRQTLGQGPEFLTYFQNEAQLEKSRLLSDRFSAERPKGSFSTLEIQRTEQGDSAMYLCASSQDQGDIQYFGAGTRLSVL.

This chain connects TRBV6-1 to TRBJ2-1, with D perhaps matching TRBD1 (5 bases). With 2 bases removed from V and 5 bases from J, the gap between germline ends came to 13 bases. CDR1 and CDR2 (germline): MNHNS, SASEGT. The length of the CDR3 is 15 residues. The CDR3 sequence is CASSESVGPHNEQFF. As DNA, the CDR3 is TGTGCCAGCAGTGAATCTGTGGGGCCTCACAATGAGCAGTTCTTC.

The rearrangement links TRBV12-5 to TRBJ1-5, with D possibly matching TRBD1 (5 bases). The CDR3 sequence is 16 residues long. Germline CDR1 is LGHNT and CDR2 is FRNRAP. V shed 1 base and J shed 3 bases, with 13 bases lying between them. The CDR3 sequence: CASGLEPQGSNQPQHF. CDR3 nucleotides: TGTGCTAGTGGTTTGGAACCTCAGGGCTCCAATCAGCCCCAGCATTTT.

The chain recombines TRBV29-1 with TRBJ2-2; 10 positions match TRBD1. V trimming: 4 bases; J trimming: 5 bases; junction bases outside the gene matches: 1. The CDR3 is 13 residues long. Germline loops: CDR1 SQVTM, CDR2 ANQGSEA. CDR3 region: CSVGQGATGELFF. The CDR3 DNA is TGCAGCGTTGGACAGGGGGCGACCGGGGAGCTGTTTTTT.